Shown below are 24 T cell receptor beta chains from a single sample sequenced in a study of human versus mouse CDR3 diversity and MHC coevolution. Sequencing was performed with immunoSEQ multiplex PCR; in TCRdb, only in-frame clones are kept and a portion is missing. The sample lists around 74,000 clones; less than 95% were seen once. Specimen: naive CD4+ T cells from blood. Subset in this sample: CD45RO-negative CD62L-positive naive CD4 T cells. These receptors came from a person between 25 and 70 years old in good health.

This rearrangement joins TRBV18 to TRBJ2-1, with D maybe TRBD2 (6 bases). Germline V CDR1 and CDR2: KGHSH, LQKENI. The CDR3 is 16 residues long. V lost 0 bases and J 8 bases, leaving 17 bases between the germline ends. As DNA, the CDR3 is TGTGCCAGCTCACCACCGATGCGGGACCAAGGGGATGAGCAGTTCTTC. Its translation: CASSPPMRDQGDEQFF. Full variable domain (remainder filled in from reference TRBV18 and TRBJ2-1): NAGVMQNPRHLVRRRGQEARLRCSPMKGHSHVYWYRQLPEEGLKFMVYLQKENIIDESGMPKERFSAEFPKEGPSILRIQQVVRGDSAAYFCASSPPMRDQGDEQFFGPGTRLTVL.

This clone has a single count. The chain recombines TRBV30 with TRBJ2-7; a possible D gene is TRBD1 (7 bases). This CDR3 is built from 15 residues. Per the germline V gene, CDR1 is GTSNPN and CDR2 is SVGIG (reference sequence). Trimming removed 3 bases at V and 4 bases at J, with 19 bases between. CDR3 nucleotide sequence: TGTGCCTGGAGCAGGGGGGCGCACCCGAATTACGAGCAGTACTTC. Translated: CAWSRGAHPNYEQYF. Variable domain in full (rest from reference TRBV30 and TRBJ2-7): SQTIHQWPATLVQPVGSPLSLECTVEGTSNPNLYWYRQAAGRGLQLLFYSVGIGQISSEVPQNLSASRPQDRQFILSSKKLLLSDSGFYLCAWSRGAHPNYEQYFGPGTRLTVT.

This chain connects TRBV7-9 to TRBJ2-2; the D is unclear. Trimming left V 1 base short and J 0 bases short, with 6 bases between. Germline V gene data show CDR1 as SEHNR and CDR2 as FQNEAQ (reference sequence). CDR3 length: 15 amino acids. CDR3 region: CASSLVYTNTGELFF. DNA of the CDR3: TGTGCCAGCAGCTTAGTGTATACGAACACCGGGGAGCTGTTTTTT.

Regarding this clone: At one end the junction does not follow the germline gene, possibly because of a read error. The gene calls are TRBV19 and TRBJ1-6; no definite D call. The CDR3 sequence is 16 residues long. Germline-derived CDR1 and CDR2 are LNHDA and SQIVND (reference sequence). CDR3: CASSIDTTIYNSPFHF. DNA of the CDR3: TGTGCCAGTAGTATCGATACCACTATATATAATTCACCCTTCCACTTT.

The rearrangement links TRBV28 to TRBJ1-1, with 8 bases fitting TRBD1. The CDR3 is 12 residues long. CDR1 and CDR2 (germline): MDHEN, SYDVKM. V lost 6 bases and J lost 10; bases outside the gene matches: 7. The chain's CDR3 is CASRVRGLGAFF. CDR3 sequence (DNA): TGTGCCAGCAGGGTCAGGGGGCTGGGAGCTTTCTTT.

The chain links TRBV6-5 to TRBJ2-7; possible D gene TRBD1, 5 bases. The length of the CDR3 is 13 residues. V was clipped by 1 base and J by 3 bases, with 7 bases between them. Germline CDR1 MNHEY, CDR2 SVGAGI. CDR3: CASSYWQGYEQYF. The CDR3, as DNA: TGTGCCAGCAGTTACTGGCAGGGCTACGAGCAGTACTTC.

The chain has TRBV6-5 and TRBJ1-4; D is perhaps TRBD1 (5 bases). The V end lost 6 bases, the J end lost 8 bases, and 10 bases lay between the germline ends. This CDR3 has 12 amino acids. The V gene's germline CDR1 is MNHEY and CDR2 SVGAGI. CDR3 coding DNA: TGTGCCAGCAGGACAGTGCAGGAAAAACTGTTTTTT. This codes for CASRTVQEKLFF.

This chain links TRBV11-2 with TRBJ2-2; D not certain. With 0 bases removed from V and 6 bases from J, the gap between germline ends came to 5 bases. The germline gives CDR1 SGHAT, CDR2 FQNNGV. The CDR3 totals 13 residues. The DNA of the CDR3 is TGTGCCAGCAGCTTAGAGAGAGCCGGGGAGCTGTTTTTT. This codes for CASSLERAGELFF.

Points on this clone: The same CDR3 arises from other DNA sequences in this sample as well. The chain has TRBV27 and TRBJ2-7, with 7 bases identical to TRBD1. J lost 7 bases, V lost 6 bases, and 12 bases had no gene match. Germline lookup yields CDR1 MNHEY and CDR2 SMNVEV (reference sequence). The CDR3 totals 14 residues. CDR3 DNA sequence: TGTGCCAGCAGCTTTAGGACAGGTAATAAGGAGCAGTACTTC. The encoded protein is CASSFRTGNKEQYF.

The chain couples TRBV30 to TRBJ1-1; D is undetermined. This CDR3 is built from 15 residues. The V gene's germline CDR1 is GTSNPN and CDR2 SVGIG (reference sequence). The V and J ends lost 1 base and 3 bases respectively, with 15 bases between them. The CDR3 sequence is CAWSAPGTDYTEAFF. Written as DNA, the CDR3 is TGTGCCTGGAGTGCACCCGGAACGGACTACACTGAAGCTTTCTTT.

The J gene is TRBJ2-2, the V gene TRBV5-1; 9 positions agree with TRBD2. Trimming removed 3 bases from V and 2 bases from J; junction bases left unmatched: 5. CDR3 length equals 16 residues. In germline, CDR1 is SGHRS, CDR2 YFSETQ. The CDR3 here is CASSYLAGVNTGELFF. The CDR3 region has the DNA TGCGCCAGCAGCTACTTAGCGGGGGTCAACACCGGGGAGCTGTTTTTT.

The chain links TRBV27 to TRBJ1-1, with TRBD1 as a possible D gene (5 bases). The germline V gene has CDR1 MNHEY and CDR2 SMNVEV (reference sequence). This CDR3 is 15 amino acids long. V was pared by 5 bases and J by 9 bases, with 22 bases between. The CDR3 region has the DNA TGTGCCAGCAGTGCCGGGTACCGGGACTCTAGCCAAGCTTTCTTT. Its translation is CASSAGYRDSSQAFF.

The J gene is TRBJ1-3, the V gene TRBV4-1; D unclear. The CDR3 totals 16 residues. Germline assignment: CDR1 MGHRA and CDR2 YSYEKL. With 0 bases removed from V and 4 bases from J, the gap between germline ends came to 13 bases. The CDR3 bases are TGCGCCAGCAGCCAAGATGACTCTCTCCCGGGAAACACCATATATTTT. Amino acids: CASSQDDSLPGNTIYF.

V usage is TRBV9 and J usage is TRBJ1-4, with a possible D match to TRBD1 (5 bases). V was cut by 3 bases and J by 3 bases, with 6 bases left in between. Germline V CDR1 and CDR2: SGDLS, YYNGEE. This CDR3 contains 13 residues. The CDR3 region has the DNA TGTGCCAGCAGCGAGGGGCCTAATGAAAAACTGTTTTTT. Translated, it gives CASSEGPNEKLFF.

The chain couples TRBV5-6 to TRBJ2-5; D unclear. Trimming stripped 7 bases from V and 5 bases from J, with 12 bases between. The CDR3 is 12 amino acids. Per the germline V gene, CDR1 is SGHDT and CDR2 is YYEEEE. DNA of the CDR3: TGTGCCAGCGGATCGGGTCAGGAGACCCAGTACTTC. This gives the protein CASGSGQETQYF.

The rearrangement uses TRBV6-6 and TRBJ1-2; 9 nucleotides match TRBD1. J lost 4 bases, V lost 5 bases, and 5 bases had no gene match. There are 14 residues in the CDR3. CDR1 is MNHNY, CDR2 SVGAGI, per germline (reference sequence). CDR3 residues: CASSRTGGVYGYTF. The CDR3 coding sequence is TGTGCCAGCAGTCGTACAGGGGGCGTCTATGGCTACACCTTC.

The CDR3 coding sequence is TGTGCCACCAGCAGACAGGGTACGGGCTATGGCTACACCTTC. This translates into CATSRQGTGYGYTF. The rearrangement uses TRBV15 and TRBJ1-2, with D possibly being TRBD1 (5 bases). The CDR3 is 14 amino acids. The V gene lost 2 bases and the J gene lost 4 bases, with 11 bases spanning the gap. Germline CDR1 reads LNHNV; CDR2 reads YYDKDF (reference sequence). Variable domain in full (rest from reference TRBV15 and TRBJ1-2): DAMVIQNPRYQVTQFGKPVTLSCSQTLNHNVMYWYQQKSSQAPKLLFHYYDKDFNNEADTPDNFQSRRPNTSFCFLDIRSPGLGDTAMYLCATSRQGTGYGYTFGSGTRLTVV.

This chain connects TRBV2 to TRBJ1-1; 9 bases fit TRBD1. Trimming at V came to 6 bases and at J to 6 bases, leaving 8 bases not matched to a gene. The CDR3 spans 14 residues. Germline V gene data show CDR1 as SNHLY and CDR2 as FYNNEI. In nucleotides, the CDR3 is TGTGCCAGCAGCTACCCGGGACAGGGCTCTGAAGCTTTCTTT. The encoded protein is CASSYPGQGSEAFF.

The chain combines TRBV5-1 with TRBJ2-3; TRBD1 or TRBD2 may be the D gene (6 bases each). In germline, CDR1 is SGHRS, CDR2 YFSETQ. This CDR3 spans 14 amino acids. V gave up 4 bases and J gave up 4 bases, with 13 bases separating them. CDR3 in DNA: TGCGCCAGCAGCCTGGGGGGCCGGCCAGATACGCAGTATTTT. This codes for CASSLGGRPDTQYF.

The CDR3 coding sequence is TGTGCCAGCAGTGGACCCCTGGGACAGGTCACTGAAGCTTTCTTT. Amino acid sequence: CASSGPLGQVTEAFF. V is TRBV28 and J is TRBJ1-1, with TRBD1 matching over 8 bases. CDR1 MDHEN and CDR2 SYDVKM come from the germline V gene. This CDR3 is 15 amino acids long. Trimming cost V 5 bases and J 4 bases; bases outside gene matches: 9.

The chain employs TRBV5-5 and TRBJ2-7; a weak D match, TRBD2 (5 bases). The V gene lost 4 bases and the J gene lost 2 bases, with 10 bases spanning the gap. CDR1 is SGHKS, CDR2 YYEKEE, per germline (reference sequence). This CDR3 spans 13 amino acids. CDR3 region: CASSPREAYEQYF. The CDR3 DNA follows: TGTGCCAGCAGCCCCCGGGAAGCCTACGAGCAGTACTTC.

Only a few counts were recorded for this clone. The rearrangement links TRBV21-1 to TRBJ1-6; the DNA was not used to check the table's D call, TRBD1. TRBV21-1 is flagged as a pseudogene. This CDR3 has 19 amino acids. The CDR3 coding sequence is TGTGCCAGCAGCGTCGATGCCTCCCTTCAGGGTCCCCCGGTCTCACCCCTCCACTTT. It yields the protein CASSVDASLQGPPVSPLHF.

The chain couples TRBV6-1 to TRBJ1-5; no clear D gene. The germline CDR1 and CDR2 sequences are MNHNS and SASEGT. Trimming stripped 3 bases from V and 7 bases from J, with 7 bases between. The CDR3 is 12 amino acids. The CDR3 sequence: CASSDSPQPQHF. DNA for the CDR3: TGTGCCAGCAGTGATAGTCCCCAGCCCCAGCATTTT.

This clone was detected a few times. The chain combines TRBV10-2 with TRBJ1-4, with D uncertain. Per the germline V gene, CDR1 is WSHSY and CDR2 is SAAADI. The V and J ends lost 2 bases and 5 bases respectively, with 9 bases between them. The CDR3 consists of 14 residues. CDR3 bases: TGCGCCAGCAGTGAGGGCATACGAAATGAAAAACTGTTTTTT. Its protein is CASSEGIRNEKLFF.